Here is one TCR beta chain with its context. Its target is unknown. The data stem from a study of early T cells in non-severe SARS-CoV-2 infection. At the level of the study: Sequencing was performed on bulk RNA from unsorted whole blood, leaving chains unpaired. The study's findings and limits: In VDJdb matching, anti-spike CD8 responses were favored while private and CD4 specificities went missing.

Individually, cDNA molecules had unique molecular identifiers attached to them. MiXCR, applied by TCRdb to the 5' RACE reads, yields one record per CDR3 protein. The repertoire consists of some 90,000 distinct CDR3 sequences, with 15% occurring once and the leading ten covering around 5.4%. This CDR3 is built from 13 residues. Between the trimmed V and J ends, which lost 3 bases and 4 bases, there was a span of 11 bases. Germline lookup yields CDR1 SGHRS and CDR2 YFSETQ. This chain joins TRBV5-1 and TRBJ2-7, with a possible D match to TRBD1 (5 bases). Sequencing was performed on whole blood. The sequence came from an adult who was a healthcare worker with PCR-confirmed SARS-CoV-2 infection or an uninfected control (not recorded which). The DNA for the CDR3 is TGCGCCAGCAGCTCCCAGGGAAAGTACGAGCAGTACTTC. This encodes CASSSQGKYEQYF.